This T cell receptor beta chain was profiled in a study of T cells in Graves' hyperthyroidism and ophthalmopathy (dated by TCRdb to about 2019). Study-wide context: To identify distinguishing TCR V-J signatures, a discovery cohort of some 100 patients was used, comprising 40 to 45 with Graves' ophthalmopathy and approximately 58 with stable Graves' hyperthyroidism. The paper reports TCR Vbeta CDR3 sequencing of some 140 peripheral blood samples: 43 ophthalmopathy, about 75 hyperthyroidism and 17 progressor patients. Prospective prediction of ophthalmopathy was tested in an independent validation cohort of under 20 hyperthyroidism patients and 17 patients who later progressed to ophthalmopathy. The study also compared thyroid tissue and blood T-cell repertoires from several Graves' hyperthyroidism patients. The 100 or so discovery patients were divided at random into training and test sets in a 7:3 ratio. Following sampling, methimazole starting at 30 mg daily was given to hyperthyroidism patients, and high-dose intravenous methylprednisolone was given to ophthalmopathy patients. Overall results and qualifications from the work: A model built on a 13 V-J signature distinguished ophthalmopathy from stable hyperthyroidism, reaching approximately 89% sensitivity and about 81% specificity in cross-validation and 80%/75% in testing. Sample size was not statistically predetermined, and blinding of investigators to group allocation was not performed. In validation, the model predicted progression to ophthalmopathy a median of roughly six months before onset, with about 67% sensitivity and more than 72% specificity. Blood samples also contained most of the expanded thyroid clonotypes (frequency above 0.001), which suggests that blood repertoires may reflect thyroid immune responses.

Comment on this clonotype: Its antigen target is currently unknown. The input lacks base qualities; no much larger clone sits a single base away.

TCR beta CDR3 regions were amplified from RNA transcripts. The first round of RT-PCR for the TCR CDR3 was performed with the HTBI primer set and the Qiagen OneStep RT-PCR kit. Libraries were constructed in a second round of multiplex PCR, after which size selection and purification were carried out. The libraries were sequenced on an Illumina HiSeq2000 using paired-end 100 bp reads. Processing in the source paper ran as follows. SOAPnuke was used to process the raw data, removing reads that contained adapters or uncalled bases, had a mean Phred below 15, or lacked an exact match to the constant primer or identifier. High-quality paired reads were merged with COPE v1.2.5, and unique nucleotide sequences were defined as clonotypes. MiTCR v1.1 was used to align clonotypes to the IMGT TRBV, TRBD and TRBJ reference segments. Only V-J combinations with frequency above 0.0001, covering approximately 99% of repertoires, were analysed. A TCS score was defined as the ratio between F50 (clonal expansion) and ExV (chaos), using BLOSUM62-based TCRdist between CDR3 peptides within each V-J. Welch's t-statistics and random forest reduced around 510 V-J features to about 13, which were used in a naive Bayes classifier (R e1071). Thyroid-blood repertoire similarity was quantified with the Morisita-Horn index. Clones were called with MiXCR by TCRdb after fastp trimmed the public reads at Q25, and only in-frame beta chains were retained. Entries that share a CDR3 protein sequence are merged under the most common genes and DNA. V and J calls and clone size were set by TCRdb, not the authors. A total of 550,000 to 600,000 distinct CDR3 sequences appear in this sample, 46% of them only once. The ten top clones hold 19% of the sample.

The study excluded patients with uncontrolled infections, other autoimmune diseases, pregnancy or lactation. Diagnoses were established on the basis of clinical symptoms, serum thyroxine and TRAb, thyroid ultrasound, and orbital computed tomography. Total RNA was extracted with Trizol reagent, and quality was checked on an Agilent 2100 Bioanalyzer. Counted from cysteine to phenylalanine, this CDR3 has 14 amino acids. Only the CDR3 part of the read is kept: 42 bases, read in frame from the first base. CDR1 and CDR2 are drawn from the germline V gene: SQVTM, ANQGSEA. V loses 7 bases at its end and J loses 4 bases; junction bases beyond the gene matches: 7.

Recombination linked TRBV29-1 to TRBJ2-7, with 13 central nucleotides matching TRBD2. Material for sequencing was peripheral blood or thyroid tissue (not recorded which). This receptor was obtained from an adult woman with Graves' disease, either hyperthyroidism or ophthalmopathy (not recorded which). The CDR3 is CSALVTSGRYEQYF. The DNA is as follows: TGCAGCGCTCTCGTGACTAGCGGGAGGTACGAGCAGTACTTC.